The 9 T cell receptor beta chains below all came from one sample that was sequenced in a study of T-cell memory formation after mild COVID-19. A single record per CDR3 protein comes from TCRdb applying MiXCR to the 5' RACE reads. The sample yields tens of thousands of distinct CDR3 sequences, roughly 7% seen once. The sample taken for sequencing was PBMCs or a T cell subset sorted from them (not recorded which). These receptors all come from a man aged 18 to 29 who had mild COVID-19 (a few samples of this study predate the infection). Cell type and time point are not known.

In its sample, this clonotype was seen a few times. This chain connects TRBV5-1 to TRBJ2-3, with D hard to call. Germline CDR1 is SGHRS and CDR2 is YFSETQ. This CDR3 comprises 15 residues. Trimming removed 2 bases from V and 1 base from J, with 11 bases in between. The CDR3 sequence: CASSFGIIGTDTQYF. CDR3 DNA: TGCGCCAGCAGCTTCGGAATTATAGGCACAGATACGCAGTATTTT. Full variable domain (missing parts from reference TRBV5-1 and TRBJ2-3): KAGVTQTPRYLIKTRGQQVTLSCSPISGHRSVSWYQQTPGQGLQFLFEYFSETQRNKGNFPGRFSGRQFSNSRSEMNVSTLELGDSALYLCASSFGIIGTDTQYFGPGTRLTVL.

J is TRBJ2-1 and V is TRBV3-1; D ambiguous. The CDR3 extends over 15 amino acids. Between the trimmed V and J ends, which lost 0 bases and 1 base, there was a span of 7 bases. The germline V gene has CDR1 LGHDT and CDR2 YNNKEL (reference sequence). In DNA, the CDR3 is TGTGCCAGCAGCCAAGAAACCGGGTCCTACAATGAGCAGTTCTTC. Translation gives CASSQETGSYNEQFF.

This clonotype has only a few counts. CDR3 in amino acids: CASSRPQAQRADTQYF. CDR3 sequence (DNA): TGTGCCAGCAGCCGCCCGCAGGCACAAAGAGCAGATACGCAGTATTTT. This rearrangement joins TRBV12-3 or TRBV12-4 to TRBJ2-3; D is uncertain. Trimming cost V 6 bases and J 4 bases, with 20 bases left between them. CDR3 length: 16 amino acids.

This clonotype was observed at least ten times. V usage is TRBV6-5 and J usage is TRBJ2-3, with 10 bases lining up with TRBD1. Looked up from germline, CDR1 is MNHEY and CDR2 is SVGAGI. CDR3 length: 15 amino acids. J lost 4 bases, V lost 4 bases, and 5 bases had no gene match. CDR3 amino acids: CASSFDRGRADTQYF. The CDR3 DNA is TGTGCCAGCAGTTTCGACAGGGGGCGGGCAGATACGCAGTATTTT.

The chain carries TRBV27 and TRBJ1-1; TRBD1 is a possible D gene (6 bases). Per germline, CDR1 MNHEY and CDR2 SMNVEV (reference sequence). CDR3 length equals 17 residues. The germline V and J ends were trimmed by 5 bases and 0 bases, with 19 bases remaining between them. The CDR3 DNA sequence: TGTGCCAGCAGTCGTGTGGGGGGCCGGGGGGTGAACACTGAAGCTTTCTTT. It encodes CASSRVGGRGVNTEAFF.

The chain employs TRBV28 and TRBJ2-2; TRBD2 aligns across 14 bases. V trimming: 5 bases; J trimming: 7 bases; junction bases outside the gene matches: 3. Germline CDR1 is MDHEN and CDR2 is SYDVKM. CDR3 length: 15 amino acids. Here the CDR3 reads CASSRTSGRIGELFF. CDR3 coding DNA: TGTGCCAGCAGTCGGACTAGCGGGAGGATCGGGGAGCTGTTTTTT.

This clonotype was seen many times. The gene calls are TRBV6-2 or TRBV6-3 and TRBJ2-5; D is possibly TRBD2 (5 bases). CDR1 is MNHEY, CDR2 SVGEGT, per germline. V lost 2 bases to trimming and J lost 2 bases, with 6 bases between them. CDR3 length: 13 residues. DNA for the CDR3: TGTGCCAGCAGTTACGGACTTCAAGAGACCCAGTACTTC. Translated: CASSYGLQETQYF.

The table lists this clonotype with many counts. The genes are TRBV4-2 and TRBJ2-3; TRBD2 is a possible D gene (7 bases). Germline CDR1 reads LGHNA; CDR2 reads YNFKEQ. Trimming left V 1 base short and J 5 bases short, with 13 bases between. This CDR3 has 15 amino acids. This CDR3 is CASSQAAGAGDTQYF. For the CDR3, the DNA is TGTGCCAGCAGCCAAGCTGCGGGGGCCGGAGATACGCAGTATTTT.

The CDR3 here is CASKPGLVGTQYF. CDR3 coding DNA: TGCGCCAGCAAACCGGGACTAGTGGGAACGCAGTATTTT. This chain links TRBV10-2 with TRBJ2-3; 8 bases align to TRBD2. CDR3 length: 13 amino acids. With V trimmed by 7 bases and J by 9 bases, 9 bases remained unmatched. Germline CDR1 reads WSHSY; CDR2 reads SAAADI.